This T cell receptor (beta chain) was observed in a study of blood T cell repertoires in COVID-19. Study in general: In each case, the material was cDNA or gDNA derived from T cells, B-cell-depleted T cells, or PBMCs.

This CDR3 region has 18 residues. V shed 0 bases and J shed 4 bases, with 22 bases lying between them. Germline V gene sequence: CDR1 MNHNS, CDR2 SASEGT. This table comes from immunoSEQ multiplex PCR, and its TCRdb copy is limited to in-frame clones, with some not included. The table lists about 190,000 clones, approximately 91% of them singletons. Source material: peripheral blood. The chain carries TRBV6-1 and TRBJ2-7, with D tentatively TRBD1 (7 bases). The receptor comes from a man in his forties with acute or convalescent COVID-19. In nucleotides, the CDR3 is TGTGCCAGCAGTGAAGCGACAGGGAGGCTCACCCTTCCTTACGAGCAGTACTTC. It specifies CASSEATGRLTLPYEQYF.